These 5 T cell receptor beta chains share one sample of origin, sequenced in a study of metastatic and nonmetastatic thyroid tumors. The entire patient cohort was treatment-naive prior to thyroid surgery. TCRdb re-analyzed the PCR reads through MiXCR. Here the sample spans some 7,200 clones, over 25% being singletons. Sequenced sample: adjacent normal tissue. The receptors here all came from a male donor with papillary thyroid cancer or a benign thyroid nodule (not recorded which). Some clones in this sample may be carry-over from other donors' samples.

This clone was detected ten times or more. A read error is possible here, since a much larger clone lies one base away. The J gene is TRBJ2-7, the V gene TRBV20-1, with D possibly matching TRBD2 (6 bases). The CDR3 has 15 amino acids. Trimming took 4 bases from V and 5 from J, leaving 21 bases between them. Germline V gene lookup returns CDR1 DFQATT and CDR2 SNEGSKA (reference sequence). The DNA for the CDR3 is TGCAGTGCTAAGAGGTCCGGGACTCCGGGGAACGAGCAGTACTTC. It codes for CSAKRSGTPGNEQYF.

This clone is medium-sized. The V call is TRBV5-1, the J call TRBJ2-7; D is uncertain. This CDR3 spans 12 amino acids. The germline gives CDR1 SGHRS, CDR2 YFSETQ. Trimming took 4 bases from V and 6 from J, leaving 11 bases between them. CDR3: CASSPTSSEQYF. CDR3 bases: TGCGCCAGCAGCCCGACCTCGTCCGAGCAGTACTTC.

The chain employs TRBV6-1 and TRBJ2-7; unclear D gene. Germline V gene lookup returns CDR1 MNHNS and CDR2 SASEGT. V dropped 7 bases and J dropped 4 bases, with 17 bases sitting between them. The CDR3 contains 14 residues. The CDR3 loop reads CASMAVLQIYEQYF. The CDR3 DNA follows: TGTGCCAGCATGGCGGTTCTTCAAATTTACGAGCAGTACTTC.

The chain links TRBV7-2 to TRBJ2-7; D unresolved. V lost 5 bases, J lost 2 bases, and 13 bases lay in between. The germline CDR1 and CDR2 sequences are SGHTA and FQGNSA. CDR3 length: 14 amino acids. The CDR3 here is CASSPAHTAYEQYF. In DNA, the CDR3 is TGTGCCAGCAGCCCGGCCCACACGGCCTACGAGCAGTACTTC.

This clone has at least ten counts. The V and J genes are TRBV18 and TRBJ1-2, with D hard to call. V lost 1 base and J 4 bases, leaving 10 bases between the germline ends. This CDR3 contains 14 residues. CDR1 is KGHSH, CDR2 LQKENI, per germline. The CDR3 DNA is TGTGCCAGCTCACCACGTAACCAGCTCTATGGCTACACCTTC. This encodes CASSPRNQLYGYTF.